This TCR beta chain derives from a study of breast tumors, draining lymph nodes, adjacent tissues. Study-level points and caveats: Tumor and nontumor repertoires were significantly more similar in luminal-like than in basal-like breast cancer. The lymph node origin of tumor T cells was framed as consistent with a hypothesis, not demonstrated. Tumor repertoires ranked between lymph nodes and nontumor tissue in diversity, with V and J gene preferences.

Samples came from axillary lymph nodes draining the breast cancer. V gave up 0 bases and J gave up 8 bases; unmatched junction bases: 4. The CDR3 length is 15 residues. Germline loops: CDR1 DFQATT, CDR2 SNEGSKA (reference sequence). TCRdb ran MiXCR on the multiplex PCR reads and lists one entry per CDR3 protein. The table records over 150,000 distinct CDR3 sequences, 30% to 35% of them present only once. This clonotype was detected a few times. Its antigen remains unidentified. Sequenced input: axillary lymph node tissue. The V and J genes are TRBV20-1 and TRBJ2-6; 10 bases are a match to TRBD2. This clonotype originated in a female donor with breast cancer. Some clones in this sample may be carry-over from other donors' samples. Written as DNA, the CDR3 is TGCAGTGCTAGAGATTTACTAGCGGGGACCAACGTCCTGACTTTC. It codes for CSARDLLAGTNVLTF.